These T cell receptor beta chains were read from a single sample in a study of CD8+ T cells in alopecia areata. Assay used: immunoSEQ multiplex PCR; TCRdb lists only in-frame clones, some missing. Among around 300,000 clones listed, roughly 63% were seen once. Sample: CD4+ T cells sorted from blood, taken at week 52, from a patient treated with tofacitinib. These receptors were obtained from a human donor with alopecia areata. Each CDR3 is given with its conserved first and last residue. Each record gives: clone size, J gene, CDR3 length, D gene, V gene, CDR3 protein, CDR3 DNA. A D gene is named only where the DNA matches it firmly. Where a row states a size, it is once, few, many or the class of an expanded clone; other rows omit it.

>few|TRBJ2-1|12|NA|TRBV29-1
CSVEFLGTEQFF
TGCAGCGTTGAGTTCCTGGGGACTGAGCAGTTCTTC
>few|TRBJ2-1|16|NA|TRBV5-1
CASSREGVSSYNEQFF
TGCGCCAGCAGCAGGGAGGGGGTTAGCTCCTACAATGAGCAGTTCTTC
>NA|TRBJ2-2|13|NA|TRBV9
CASSVSVGGELFF
TGTGCCAGCAGCGTATCTGTTGGCGGGGAGCTGTTTTTT
>NA|TRBJ2-7|11|NA|TRBV30
CAWSSVYEQYF
TGTGCCTGGTCTTCTGTGTACGAGCAGTACTTC
>few|TRBJ2-1|13|NA|TRBV14
CASSQEGGHEQFF
TGTGCCAGCAGCCAAGAAGGGGGACACGAGCAGTTCTTC
>few|TRBJ2-7|14|NA|TRBV30
CAWTRTGTFYEQYF
TGTGCCTGGACTCGAACAGGGACATTCTACGAGCAGTACTTC
>NA|TRBJ2-4|13|NA|TRBV2
CASSDGAKNIQYF
TGTGCCAGCAGTGACGGAGCCAAAAACATTCAGTACTTC
>NA|TRBJ2-5|14|TRBD1|TRBV7-3
CASSSAGGAETQYF
TGTGCCAGCAGCTCAGCAGGGGGCGCGGAGACCCAGTACTTC
>NA|TRBJ2-2|15|NA|TRBV4-3
CASSQVAARSGELFF
TGCGCCAGCAGCCAAGTGGCAGCCAGGTCCGGGGAGCTGTTTTTT
>few|TRBJ2-2|15|TRBD2|TRBV29-1
CSVEDGRLATGELFF
TGCAGCGTTGAAGACGGTAGACTAGCGACCGGGGAGCTGTTTTTT
>NA|TRBJ1-6|17|TRBD1|TRBV27
CASSHQQGNAYNSPLHF
TGTGCCAGCAGTCACCAACAGGGGAACGCCTATAATTCACCCCTCCACTTT
>NA|TRBJ2-5|16|NA|TRBV14
CASSPPGTSGRETQYF
TGTGCCAGCAGCCCTCCCGGGACCTCGGGCAGAGAGACCCAGTACTTC
>few|TRBJ2-7|14|NA|TRBV5-6
CASSFGQRNYEQYF
TGTGCCAGCAGCTTCGGGCAGAGAAACTACGAGCAGTACTTC
>NA|TRBJ1-4|13|NA|TRBV11-2
CASSLEAEEKLFF
TGTGCCAGCAGCTTAGAAGCCGAAGAAAAACTGTTTTTT
>few|TRBJ2-7|15|TRBD1|TRBV6-5
CASSRDRGLSYEQYF
TGTGCCAGCAGTCGGGACAGGGGGCTTTCCTACGAGCAGTACTTC
>NA|TRBJ2-1|16|NA|TRBV15
CATSRDLGVPRDEQFF
TGTGCCACCAGCAGAGATCTGGGGGTCCCGAGGGATGAGCAGTTCTTC
>few|TRBJ1-6|15|NA|TRBV2
CASSERRGDNSPLHF
TGTGCCAGCAGTGAACGGAGGGGGGATAATTCACCCCTCCACTTT
>NA|TRBJ1-6|17|NA|TRBV30
CAWSVKMGAGANSPLHF
TGTGCCTGGAGTGTAAAGATGGGTGCGGGGGCTAATTCACCCCTCCACTTT
>NA|TRBJ2-3|15|TRBD2|TRBV19
CASSSVAGVTDTQYF
TGTGCCAGTAGTTCTGTAGCGGGGGTCACAGATACGCAGTATTTT
>NA|TRBJ2-1|11|NA|TRBV30
CAWSVHREQFF
TGTGCCTGGAGTGTTCACCGCGAGCAGTTCTTC
>NA|TRBJ1-5|14|NA|TRBV9
CASSQGGSNQPQHF
TGTGCCAGCAGCCAGGGCGGTAGCAATCAGCCCCAGCATTTT
>NA|TRBJ2-7|14|TRBD1|TRBV7-9
CASSSSRTGGEQYF
TGTGCCAGCAGCTCCTCAAGGACAGGGGGCGAGCAGTACTTC
>NA|TRBJ1-5|16|NA|TRBV6-1
CASSEALGDGDQPQHF
TGTGCCAGCAGTGAAGCGCTGGGGGACGGTGATCAGCCCCAGCATTTT
>NA|TRBJ2-7|12|NA|TRBV30
CAWSVGSGEQYF
TGTGCCTGGAGTGTAGGGTCAGGCGAGCAGTACTTC
>NA|TRBJ2-7|12|NA|TRBV5-1
CASRGAGYEQYF
TGCGCCAGCAGAGGGGCGGGATACGAGCAGTACTTC
>once|TRBJ2-7|16|TRBD1|TRBV23-1
CASSQLHGTGPYEQYF
TGCGCCAGCAGTCAACTTCACGGGACAGGCCCCTACGAGCAGTACTTC
>NA|TRBJ1-1|15|NA|TRBV30
CAWRRPGTQNTEAFF
TGTGCCTGGCGACGACCCGGGACACAGAACACTGAAGCTTTCTTT
>NA|TRBJ1-5|15|TRBD1|TRBV30
CAWRTTGALNQPQHF
TGTGCCTGGAGAACTACAGGGGCTCTCAATCAGCCCCAGCATTTT
>NA|TRBJ2-1|16|TRBD2|TRBV29-1
CSVVGERGSSYNEQFF
TGCAGCGTCGTTGGGGAGCGGGGGAGCTCCTACAATGAGCAGTTCTTC
>NA|TRBJ1-2|15|NA|TRBV4-3
CASSQAGLANYGYTF
TGCGCCAGCAGCCAGGCAGGCTTAGCTAACTATGGCTACACCTTC
>NA|TRBJ2-3|14|TRBD1|TRBV7-2
CASSRDRGTDTQYF
TGTGCCAGCAGCCGGGACAGGGGCACAGATACGCAGTATTTT
>NA|TRBJ1-2|9|NA|TRBV21-1
CRGRSGYTF
TGTCGGGGGAGAAGTGGCTACACCTTC
>NA|TRBJ2-1|13|NA|TRBV5-1
CASSEGDNNEQFF
TGCGCCAGCAGTGAGGGCGACAACAATGAGCAGTTCTTC
>many|TRBJ2-5|14|TRBD2|TRBV7-2
CASSLTGLPETQYF
TGTGCCAGCAGCTTAACGGGACTACCAGAGACCCAGTACTTC
>NA|TRBJ1-2|10|NA|TRBV29-1
CSVARDGYTF
TGCAGCGTTGCGCGGGATGGCTACACCTTC
>few|TRBJ1-1|15|NA|TRBV9
CASSPGTLGKTEAFF
TGTGCCAGCAGCCCAGGGACCCTGGGAAAGACTGAAGCTTTCTTT
>NA|TRBJ1-1|16|TRBD1|TRBV5-4
CASRLGTGRGNTEAFF
TGTGCCAGCAGGCTCGGGACAGGGAGGGGGAACACTGAAGCTTTCTTT
>NA|TRBJ2-5|15|TRBD1|TRBV11-2
CASSLGPTGEETQYF
TGTGCCAGCAGCCTAGGGCCGACAGGGGAAGAGACCCAGTACTTC
>few|TRBJ1-2|13|TRBD1|TRBV6-5
CASSLPGGYGYTF
TGTGCCAGCAGTCTACCAGGGGGGTATGGCTACACCTTC
>NA|TRBJ1-1|14|NA|TRBV7-2
CASSLQRLNTEAFF
TGTGCCAGCAGCTTACAGCGCTTGAACACTGAAGCTTTCTTT
>NA|TRBJ1-2|14|TRBD1|TRBV6-6
CASSSQGSGIGYTF
TGTGCCAGCAGTTCACAGGGGAGCGGTATCGGCTACACCTTC
>NA|TRBJ2-1|15|TRBD1|TRBV29-1
CSVGPIRAGGNEQFF
TGCAGCGTTGGTCCTATTAGGGCAGGGGGCAATGAGCAGTTCTTC
>NA|TRBJ2-1|14|TRBD2|TRBV30
CAWSLGLVYNEQFF
TGTGCCTGGAGTCTCGGACTAGTATACAATGAGCAGTTCTTC
>few|TRBJ2-3|13|NA|TRBV5-5
CASSLAGIDTQYF
TGTGCCAGCAGCTTGGCCGGCATCGATACGCAGTATTTT
>few|TRBJ1-5|12|NA|TRBV2
CASSDGPSTQHF
TGTGCCAGCAGCGATGGCCCGTCGACCCAGCATTTT
>NA|TRBJ1-3|17|NA|TRBV15
CATSRGTVTFSGNTIYF
TGTGCCACCAGCAGAGGGACAGTGACTTTCTCTGGAAACACCATATATTTT
>NA|TRBJ2-7|11|TRBD1|TRBV30
CASGQSYEQYF
TGTGCTTCGGGACAGAGCTACGAGCAGTACTTC
>NA|TRBJ1-1|14|NA|TRBV7-9
CASSSRLQNTEAFF
TGTGCCAGCAGCTCCCGTTTACAGAACACTGAAGCTTTCTTT
>NA|TRBJ1-1|13|NA|TRBV19
CASRSSGVLRAFF
TGTGCCAGTAGGTCCTCCGGGGTCCTTAGAGCTTTCTTT
>NA|TRBJ1-5|14|NA|TRBV12-5
CASGLGQAAQPQHF
TGTGCTAGTGGTTTAGGGCAGGCGGCTCAGCCCCAGCATTTT
>few|TRBJ2-5|14|TRBD2|TRBV7-7
CASGRTSGDETQYF
TGTGCTAGCGGACGGACTAGCGGGGACGAGACCCAGTACTTC
>NA|TRBJ2-3|14|NA|TRBV7-3
CASSLGRETDTQYF
TGTGCCAGCAGCTTAGGAAGGGAAACAGATACGCAGTATTTT
>few|TRBJ1-1|14|NA|TRBV7-2
CASSFSTGSTEAFF
TGTGCCAGCAGCTTTTCGACCGGAAGCACTGAAGCTTTCTTT